These T cell receptor beta chains were read from a single sample in a study of shared clonotypes between healthy human individuals. The method was immunoSEQ multiplex PCR; TCRdb's version includes in-frame clones alone and lacks a portion of them. Of 1.4 million or so clones listed, around 98.5% are singletons. Source material: naive CD4+ T cells sorted from blood. These receptor sequences come from a man younger than 40 in good health. CDR3s include the opening cysteine and the closing phenylalanine or tryptophan. D genes are given only for firm matches. Clone size is stated in some rows and not others, as once, few, many or a class when expanded.

cdr3_nt	cdr3_aa	v_call	j_call	clone_size	d_call
TGTGCCAGCAGTTTCGGTCCCGGGGGCTACGAGCAGTACTTC	CASSFGPGGYEQYF	TRBV28	TRBJ2-7	once	.
TGTGCCAGCAGCTTGGTCTTGGAAAAACTGTTTTTT	CASSLVLEKLFF	TRBV5-4	TRBJ1-4	.	.
TGTGCCAGCAGTGAACTCGGGGGTGCGGGAGCGGGCACCGGGGAGCTGTTTTTT	CASSELGGAGAGTGELFF	TRBV25-1	TRBJ2-2	.	TRBD2
TGCGCCAGCAGCGACGCCGCAAGAGGGTCGTACGAGCAGTACTTC	CASSDAARGSYEQYF	TRBV5-1	TRBJ2-7	.	.
TGTGCCAGCAGTTCTCCAGGGCGAGGGACCCAGTACTTC	CASSSPGRGTQYF	TRBV28	TRBJ2-5	.	.
TGTGCCAGCAGCTTAGAGTCTAGCGGGTTACAAGAGACCCAGTACTTC	CASSLESSGLQETQYF	TRBV7-6	TRBJ2-5	.	TRBD2
TGTGCCAGCAGGGAAAGGACTAGCGGAGGGAAGCAGTTCTTC	CASRERTSGGKQFF	TRBV6-1	TRBJ2-1	.	TRBD2
TGTGCCAGCAGTCGAAGTCGTGTAGGAGAGACCCAGTACTTC	CASSRSRVGETQYF	TRBV7-3	TRBJ2-5	.	.
TGTGCCAGCAGTTTCGGACAGCCCTTGGGGTCCGAGCAGTACTTC	CASSFGQPLGSEQYF	TRBV6-5	TRBJ2-7	.	.
TGTGCCAGCAGCTCAAAAATCGGACTCAGCTCCTACAATGAGCAGTTCTTC	CASSSKIGLSSYNEQFF	TRBV7-9	TRBJ2-1	.	.
TGTGCCAGCAGCGTAGGACAGGGGTTGGAATTGGGGACCCAGTACTTC	CASSVGQGLELGTQYF	TRBV7-9	TRBJ2-5	.	TRBD1
TGTGCCAGCAGTTACACAGTGGGGGCGGATGGCTACACCTTC	CASSYTVGADGYTF	TRBV2	TRBJ1-2	.	.
TGCAGCGTTTCGTGGGGAGATCAGCCCCAGCATTTT	CSVSWGDQPQHF	TRBV29-1	TRBJ1-5	.	.
TGCGCCAGCAGTTCCGGTCTCGGGAACACTGAAGCTTTCTTT	CASSSGLGNTEAFF	TRBV5-1	TRBJ1-1	.	.
TGTGCCAGCAGCCAACGCGTCGGGACTAGCGGGAGATGGGAGGAGACCCAGTACTTC	CASSQRVGTSGRWEETQYF	TRBV27	TRBJ2-5	.	TRBD2
TGCAGCGTTGGGGATGGCTACACCTTC	CSVGDGYTF	TRBV29-1	TRBJ1-2	.	.
TGTGCCAGCAGGCGGGCGAGTGAAGAGACCCAGTACTTC	CASRRASEETQYF	TRBV6-1	TRBJ2-5	.	.
TGTGCCTGGAGTGCCGAACCTGGGCTAGCGGGAGCTTACGAGCAGTACTTC	CAWSAEPGLAGAYEQYF	TRBV30	TRBJ2-7	.	TRBD2
TGTGCCAGCAGTGATCCGTCGGTACAGTATGGCTACACCTTC	CASSDPSVQYGYTF	TRBV6-1	TRBJ1-2	.	.
TGTGCCAGCAGTACCAGACTAGCGGAACTCAATGAGCAGTTCTTC	CASSTRLAELNEQFF	TRBV6-1	TRBJ2-1	.	TRBD2
TGCGCCAGCAGTGAGGCGGCAGCGAATCAGCCCCAGCATTTT	CASSEAAANQPQHF	TRBV10-2	TRBJ1-5	.	.
TGTGCCAGCAGCTGGACCGAGAAGAACACCGGGGAGCTGTTTTTT	CASSWTEKNTGELFF	TRBV5-4	TRBJ2-2	.	.
TGTGCCAGCAGCGTAGCCTTAGCGGATACCACAGATACGCAGTATTTT	CASSVALADTTDTQYF	TRBV9	TRBJ2-3	.	.
TGTGCCAGCAGTCTCCGAAGGAAGGAAAAACTGTTTTTT	CASSLRRKEKLFF	TRBV6-5	TRBJ1-4	.	.
TGCGCCAGCAGCCAAGATTTTTCGGGGATGTTTAATAGAATCTACGAGCAGTACTTC	CASSQDFSGMFNRIYEQYF	TRBV4-1	TRBJ2-7	.	.
TGTGCCAGCAGTCTATCCGGGACAGTGAACACTGAAGCTTTCTTT	CASSLSGTVNTEAFF	TRBV2	TRBJ1-1	.	TRBD1
TGTGCCACCAGGGGCCTAGCCTACGAGCAGTACTTC	CATRGLAYEQYF	TRBV25-1	TRBJ2-7	.	.
TGTGCCAGCAGCTTGGTAAGGGGCAGGGGCGAGTACAATGAGCAGTTCTTC	CASSLVRGRGEYNEQFF	TRBV5-4	TRBJ2-1	.	.
TGCGCCAGCAGCCCCACAGGGGGCGGTGGGGCTGGGGCCAACGTCCTGACTTTC	CASSPTGGGGAGANVLTF	TRBV5-1	TRBJ2-6	.	TRBD1
TGTGCCAGTCGGGATCGACAGGGGGAGACCCAGTACTTC	CASRDRQGETQYF	TRBV19	TRBJ2-5	.	TRBD1
TGCAGCGTCCCAGCTAACTATGGCTACACCTTC	CSVPANYGYTF	TRBV20-1	TRBJ1-2	.	.
TGTGCCAGCAGCCCGGGACTAGCGGGAGGTGGAGATGAGCAGTTCTTC	CASSPGLAGGGDEQFF	TRBV5-4	TRBJ2-1	.	TRBD2
TGTGCCATCCTCAGGGGCGGCACAGATACGCAGTATTTT	CAILRGGTDTQYF	TRBV10-3	TRBJ2-3	once	.
TGTGCCAGCAGAAGAGCGGGAAGATACCAAGAGACCCAGTACTTC	CASRRAGRYQETQYF	TRBV11-2	TRBJ2-5	.	TRBD2